Detailed here is one TCR beta chain. The CDR3 spans 18 residues. Trimming cost V 0 bases and J 4 bases; bases outside gene matches: 11. Germline loops: CDR1 LGHNA, CDR2 YSLEER. This entry is derived from a study of technical replicates of blood from several donors. Here immunoSEQ multiplex PCR was the method, and the copy in TCRdb shows in-frame clones only, minus some. The sample has approximately 81,000 clones; approximately 75% are singletons. This rearrangement joins TRBV4-3 to TRBJ1-1, with 10 bases fitting TRBD1. This clonotype originated in a human donor in good health. Some clones in this sample may be carry-over from other donors' samples. The sample consisted of PBMCs. The CDR3 protein is CASSQDLEGQGRRTEAFF. The CDR3 coding sequence is TGCGCCAGCAGCCAAGATCTTGAGGGACAGGGGCGTCGCACTGAAGCTTTCTTT.